This T cell receptor beta chain was sequenced for a study of T cell responses to AZD1222 COVID-19 vaccine. Study-level findings and limits: Increases in Spike-specific TCR breadth and depth were seen after two AZD1222 doses. Repertoires were obtained only post-peak T cell response. Seropositive status at baseline applied to only a handful of AZD1222 recipients.

Clones were read by immunoSEQ multiplex PCR, and TCRdb kept only the in-frame ones, dropping some. Among 90,000 to 130,000 clones listed, around 82% were seen once. CDR3 length: 15 residues. Germline trimming cut 6 bases from V and 4 bases from J; bases unmatched to any gene: 7. Germline loops: CDR1 MDHEN, CDR2 SYDVKM. This clone was picked up one time. What it binds is unknown. The sequenced sample was peripheral blood, obtained on day 0 of AZD1222 vaccination. The chain combines TRBV28 with TRBJ1-5; TRBD1 matches 9 bases. The receptor comes from an adult in good health. CDR3 region: CASSLGQGRNQPQHF. CDR3 bases: TGTGCCAGCAGCCTAGGACAGGGGCGGAATCAGCCCCAGCATTTT.